What follows are 19 T cell receptor beta chains derived from one specimen sequenced in a study of T-cell reconstitution after alpha-beta-depleted transplantation in children. TCRbeta library preparation incorporated unique molecular identifiers. TCRdb re-derived calls from the PCR reads in MiXCR, one entry per CDR3 protein. The data show just over 950,000 distinct CDR3 sequences, 25% to 35% seen once. The sequenced sample was PBMCs, mostly from graft donor cells, obtained 360 days after TCRalphabeta/CD19-depleted stem cell transplant. The receptors originated from a boy under three years old who had a stem cell transplant for SCID, so the T cells may come from the graft donor.

The sample holds a few counts of this clonotype. This sequence joins TRBV12-3 or TRBV12-4 and TRBJ2-5; 7 nucleotides align to TRBD2. The V gene end was trimmed by 6 bases and the J gene end by 2 bases; junction bases not matched to a gene: 9. The CDR3 spans 15 residues. As DNA, the CDR3 is TGTGCCAGCAGCCCCAAAGCGGGGCCTCAAGAGACCCAGTACTTC. Translating it yields CASSPKAGPQETQYF.

The rearrangement links TRBV28 to TRBJ2-5; D gene unclear. The germline V gene has CDR1 MDHEN and CDR2 SYDVKM. The ends were cut back, 4 bases at V and 0 bases at J, with 12 bases in the middle. The CDR3 is 15 residues long. The CDR3 coding sequence is TGTGCCAGCAGTTCCCCCGGACGGAACCAAGAGACCCAGTACTTC. Translation gives CASSSPGRNQETQYF.

This clonotype was detected ten times or more. The rearrangement uses TRBV15 and TRBJ1-4; D remains ambiguous. The CDR3 has 13 residues. CDR1 is LNHNV, CDR2 YYDKDF, per germline (reference sequence). Deletions cut 0 bases from V and 7 bases from J, with 6 bases between. The CDR3 sequence is CATSRDRGEKLFF. For the CDR3, the DNA is TGTGCCACCAGCAGAGATAGAGGTGAAAAACTGTTTTTT.

This clonotype was counted only a few times. This chain joins TRBV20-1 and TRBJ2-1; D assignment may be TRBD1 or TRBD2 (6 bases each). The CDR3 has 14 amino acids. The germline V gene encodes CDR1 DFQATT and CDR2 SNEGSKA (reference sequence). The V end was cut by 7 bases, the J end by 4 bases, with 17 bases between. DNA for the CDR3: TGCAGTGTCAGACCCGGGGGCCGTTACAATGAGCAGTTCTTC. Encoded protein: CSVRPGGRYNEQFF.

The V call is TRBV28, the J call TRBJ2-3; D gene uncertain. In germline, CDR1 is MDHEN, CDR2 SYDVKM. Trimming cost V 3 bases and J 0 bases, with 13 bases left between them. The CDR3 runs 16 residues. The CDR3, as DNA: TGTGCCAGCAGTTTCCCTCGGACGGACAGCACAGATACGCAGTATTTT. Its translation: CASSFPRTDSTDTQYF.

The count of this clonotype is one. The CDR3 protein is CASRQDRGEQYF. The DNA of the CDR3 is TGTGCCAGCAGGCAAGACAGGGGCGAGCAGTACTTC. The genes are TRBV12-3 or TRBV12-4 and TRBJ2-7, with 8 bases aligning to TRBD1. The junction had 4 bases not matched to a gene; V was cut back by 6 bases and J by 6 bases. The CDR3 totals 12 residues.

The chain couples TRBV29-1 to TRBJ2-5; tentative D call: TRBD1 (8 bases). CDR1 and CDR2 from the germline V gene are SQVTM and ANQGSEA. The CDR3 sequence is 14 residues long. V shed 6 bases and J shed 9 bases, with 23 bases lying between them. The CDR3 nucleotides are TGCAGCGTGGTGACACAGGGGGGAGGGTACGCCCAGTACTTC. As protein: CSVVTQGGGYAQYF.

The chain is built from TRBV6-2 or TRBV6-3 and TRBJ2-7, with D unresolved. Trimming pared 3 bases from V and 6 bases from J, leaving 18 bases between. The CDR3 is made up of 15 amino acids. Germline CDR1 and CDR2: MNHEY and SVGEGT. The CDR3 reads CASSYRLLVLSEQYF. The CDR3 nucleotides read TGTGCCAGCAGTTATCGGCTTCTAGTCTTATCCGAGCAGTACTTC.

The chain employs TRBV7-7 and TRBJ2-7, with D perhaps TRBD1 or TRBD2 (5 bases each). V lost 7 bases and J 0 bases, leaving 13 bases between the germline ends. The CDR3 has 14 amino acids. CDR1 is SSHAT, CDR2 FNYEAQ, per germline (reference sequence). This CDR3 reads CASTRDVLSYEQYF. DNA for the CDR3: TGTGCCAGCACCAGGGACGTTCTCTCCTACGAGCAGTACTTC.

This clonotype was counted only a few times. The chain couples TRBV5-1 to TRBJ2-5; 12 bases match TRBD2. Germline V CDR1 and CDR2: SGHRS, YFSETQ. V lost 4 bases and J lost 2; bases outside the gene matches: 6. The CDR3 spans 16 residues. This chain's CDR3 is CASSAGGLAGQETQYF. The CDR3 DNA follows: TGCGCCAGCAGCGCCGGAGGACTAGCGGGGCAAGAGACCCAGTACTTC.

V usage is TRBV28 and J usage is TRBJ2-1; 8 bases map to TRBD2. V was clipped by 5 bases and J by 3 bases; unmatched bases: 9. The CDR3 extends over 16 amino acids. Per the germline V gene, CDR1 is MDHEN and CDR2 is SYDVKM. CDR3 amino acids: CASSALGGAYYNEQFF. In DNA, the CDR3 is TGTGCCAGCAGTGCTCTCGGGGGGGCATACTACAATGAGCAGTTCTTC.

This chain uses TRBV5-6 with TRBJ2-5, with a tentative D call TRBD2 (6 bases). This CDR3 is built from 12 residues. Germline CDR1 reads SGHDT; CDR2 reads YYEEEE. The germline V and J ends were trimmed by 7 bases and 4 bases, with 11 bases remaining between them. CDR3 in DNA: TGTGCCAGCCGGACTACTCGAGAGACCCAGTACTTC. It specifies CASRTTRETQYF.

Only a few counts were recorded for this clonotype. The chain links TRBV12-3 or TRBV12-4 to TRBJ2-5; TRBD2 matches at 15 bases. J was trimmed by 3 bases and V by 3 bases; bases with no gene match: 5. There are 17 residues in the CDR3. Here the CDR3 DNA reads TGTGCCAGCAGTTTCGGACTAGCGGGGGGGATTGAAGAGACCCAGTACTTC. Translated: CASSFGLAGGIEETQYF.

The chain joins TRBV4-2 to TRBJ2-7; 9 bases match TRBD2. The germline V gene has CDR1 LGHNA and CDR2 YNFKEQ. With 0 bases clipped from V and 4 bases from J, the junction kept 7 bases outside the gene matches. The CDR3 has 16 amino acids. The CDR3 reads CASSQDWSSGDYEQYF. The CDR3 DNA reads as TGTGCCAGCAGCCAAGATTGGTCTAGCGGGGATTACGAGCAGTACTTC.

A remark on this clonotype: A much larger clonotype is one base distant, so this may be a read error. The final CDR3 position lacks the conserved phenylalanine or tryptophan, pointing to a likely read error. The chain employs TRBV27 and TRBJ2-1; D ambiguous. This CDR3 contains 11 residues. V lost 8 bases and J 7 bases, leaving 9 bases between the germline ends. Germline values: CDR1 MNHEY, CDR2 SMNVEV (reference sequence). Here the CDR3 DNA reads TGTGCCAGCGGCGGTCCAAATGAGCAGTTCTAC. Encoded protein: CASGGPNEQFY.

This chain links TRBV12-3 or TRBV12-4 with TRBJ1-5, with a possible D match to TRBD1 (5 bases). CDR3 size: 15 residues. V gave up 3 bases and J gave up 3 bases, with 12 bases separating them. CDR3: CASSFVRGDNQPQHF. The CDR3 DNA sequence: TGTGCCAGCAGTTTTGTAAGGGGTGACAATCAGCCCCAGCATTTT.

The chain employs TRBV6-5 and TRBJ2-1; D is unresolved. V lost 6 bases to trimming and J lost 5 bases, with 11 bases between them. This CDR3 has 13 amino acids. CDR1 is MNHEY, CDR2 SVGAGI, per germline. CDR3 in DNA: TGTGCCAGCAGATGGCTAACTAACAATGAGCAGTTCTTC. Encoded protein: CASRWLTNNEQFF.

In DNA, the CDR3 is TGTGCCAGCAGTGAGCGGACAGTCCAAGAGACCCAGTACTTC. This encodes CASSERTVQETQYF. The chain links TRBV6-1 to TRBJ2-5; D perhaps matches TRBD1 (6 bases). Per the germline V gene, CDR1 is MNHNS and CDR2 is SASEGT. Trimming took off 3 bases at V and 1 base at J, with 9 bases between the two ends. The CDR3 spans 14 residues.

In its sample, this clonotype was seen a few times. The chain employs TRBV24-1 and TRBJ1-3; D not resolved. The germline V gene encodes CDR1 KGHDR and CDR2 SFDVKD. This CDR3 spans 14 amino acids. Trimming stripped 3 bases from V and 1 base from J, with 6 bases between. The CDR3 sequence is CATSDGTSGNTIYF. DNA of the CDR3: TGTGCCACCAGTGATGGAACGTCTGGAAACACCATATATTTT.